This T cell receptor (beta chain) was sequenced in a study of identifying expanded T cells in peripheral blood. Findings of the study overall: Roughly 1.2 clones differed between technical replicates, versus roughly 17 and 20 over time. Roughly 2-week clone count variance significantly increased as total template count grew.

Libraries were prepared by immunoSEQ multiplex PCR; TCRdb keeps only in-frame clonotypes and omits some of them. The table includes approximately 90,000 clones, almost 90% detected once. On this clone: Its cognate antigen is unknown.

V shed 5 bases and J shed 5 bases, with 14 bases lying between them. CDR1 SGHTA and CDR2 FQGNSA come from the germline V gene. The CDR3 is made up of 14 amino acids. Sequences were obtained from blood. The chain uses TRBV7-2 and TRBJ2-3; D perhaps matches TRBD2 (6 bases). The sequence was collected from a person aged 18 to 75 in good health. The chain's CDR3 is CASSPGGVRDTQYF. In DNA, the CDR3 is TGTGCCAGCAGCCCCGGAGGGGTCAGAGATACGCAGTATTTT.